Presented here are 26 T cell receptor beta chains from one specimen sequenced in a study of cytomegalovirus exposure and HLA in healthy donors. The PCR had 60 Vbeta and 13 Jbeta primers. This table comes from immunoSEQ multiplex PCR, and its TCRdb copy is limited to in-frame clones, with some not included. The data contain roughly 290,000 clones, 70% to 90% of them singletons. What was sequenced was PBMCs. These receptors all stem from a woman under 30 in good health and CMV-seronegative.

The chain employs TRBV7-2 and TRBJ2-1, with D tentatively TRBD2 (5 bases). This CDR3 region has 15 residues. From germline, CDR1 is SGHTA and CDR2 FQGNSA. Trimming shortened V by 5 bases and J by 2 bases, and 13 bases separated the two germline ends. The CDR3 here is CASSLGLPTYNEQFF. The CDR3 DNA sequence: TGTGCCAGCAGCCTAGGACTCCCGACCTACAATGAGCAGTTCTTC.

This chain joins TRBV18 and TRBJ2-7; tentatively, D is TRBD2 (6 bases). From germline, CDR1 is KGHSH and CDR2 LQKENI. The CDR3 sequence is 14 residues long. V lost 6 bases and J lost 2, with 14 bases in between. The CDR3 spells CASSPLEGTYEQYF. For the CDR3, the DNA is TGTGCCAGCTCCCCTCTGGAGGGAACCTACGAGCAGTACTTC.

CDR3 bases: TGCGCCAGCAGCCTGGAACAGGGGCGCAGAGGAAACACCATATATTTT. Protein product: CASSLEQGRRGNTIYF. The chain carries TRBV5-1 and TRBJ1-3; 7 bases are a match to TRBD1. This CDR3 comprises 16 residues. The V gene's germline CDR1 is SGHRS and CDR2 YFSETQ. After removal of 4 bases from V and 4 bases from J, the junction contained 11 bases not matched to a gene.

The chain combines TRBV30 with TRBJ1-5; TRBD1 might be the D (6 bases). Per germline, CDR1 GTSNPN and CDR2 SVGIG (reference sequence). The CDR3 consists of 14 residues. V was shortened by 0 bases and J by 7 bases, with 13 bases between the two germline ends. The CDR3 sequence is CAWSVAGARQPQHF. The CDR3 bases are TGTGCCTGGAGTGTCGCAGGGGCCAGGCAGCCCCAGCATTTT.

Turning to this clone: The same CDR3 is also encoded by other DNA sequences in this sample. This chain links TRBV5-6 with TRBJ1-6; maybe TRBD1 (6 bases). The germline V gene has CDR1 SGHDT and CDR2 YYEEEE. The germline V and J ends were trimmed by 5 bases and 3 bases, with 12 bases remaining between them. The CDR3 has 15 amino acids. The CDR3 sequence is CASSSGQLYNSPLHF. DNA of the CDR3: TGTGCCAGCAGTTCGGGACAACTCTATAATTCACCCCTCCACTTT.

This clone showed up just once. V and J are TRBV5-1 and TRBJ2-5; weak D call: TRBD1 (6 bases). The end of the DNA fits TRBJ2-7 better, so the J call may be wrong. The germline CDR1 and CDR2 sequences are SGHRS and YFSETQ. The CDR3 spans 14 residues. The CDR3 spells CASSLRTDSYEQYF. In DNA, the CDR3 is TGCGCCAGCAGCTTGCGGACGGACAGCTACGAGCAGTACTTC.

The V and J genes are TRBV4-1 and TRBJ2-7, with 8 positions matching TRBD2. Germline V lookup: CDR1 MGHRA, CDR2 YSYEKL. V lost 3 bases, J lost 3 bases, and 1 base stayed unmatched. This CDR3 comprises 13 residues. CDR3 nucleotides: TGCGCCAGCAGCCACCGGGAGGGCTACGAGCAGTACTTC. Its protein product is CASSHREGYEQYF.

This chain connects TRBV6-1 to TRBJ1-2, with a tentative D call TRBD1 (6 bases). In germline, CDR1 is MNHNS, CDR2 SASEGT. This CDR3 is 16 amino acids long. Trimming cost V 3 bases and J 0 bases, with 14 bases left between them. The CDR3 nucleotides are TGTGCCAGCAGTGAGATGTTCCGGACAGCTAACTATGGCTACACCTTC. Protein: CASSEMFRTANYGYTF.

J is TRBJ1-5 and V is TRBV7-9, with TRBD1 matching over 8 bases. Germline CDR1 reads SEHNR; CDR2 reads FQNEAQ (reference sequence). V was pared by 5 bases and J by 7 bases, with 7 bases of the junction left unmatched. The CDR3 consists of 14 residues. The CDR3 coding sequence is TGTGCCAGCAGCGCGGGACAGGCGGGACAGCCCCAGCATTTT. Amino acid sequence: CASSAGQAGQPQHF.

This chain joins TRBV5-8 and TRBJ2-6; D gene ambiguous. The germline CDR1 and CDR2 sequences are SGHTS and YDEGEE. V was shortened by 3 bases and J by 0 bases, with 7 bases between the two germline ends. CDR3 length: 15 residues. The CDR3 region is CASSSRGSGANVLTF. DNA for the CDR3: TGTGCCAGCAGCTCTCGAGGCTCTGGGGCCAACGTCCTGACTTTC.

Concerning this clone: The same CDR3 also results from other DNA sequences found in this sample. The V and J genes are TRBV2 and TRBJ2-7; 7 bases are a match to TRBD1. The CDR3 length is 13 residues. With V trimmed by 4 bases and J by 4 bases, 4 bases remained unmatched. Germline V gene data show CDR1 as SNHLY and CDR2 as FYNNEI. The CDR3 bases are TGTGCCAGCAGTGGACAGGGTGTTTACGAGCAGTACTTC. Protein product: CASSGQGVYEQYF.

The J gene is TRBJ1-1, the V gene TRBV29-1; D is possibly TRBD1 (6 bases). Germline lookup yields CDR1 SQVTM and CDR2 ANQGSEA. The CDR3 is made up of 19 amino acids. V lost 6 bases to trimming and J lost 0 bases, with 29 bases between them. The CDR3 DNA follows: TGCAGCGTGGGGGCCCGGGCCCTTCATCAACCCCCTATGAACACTGAAGCTTTCTTT. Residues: CSVGARALHQPPMNTEAFF.

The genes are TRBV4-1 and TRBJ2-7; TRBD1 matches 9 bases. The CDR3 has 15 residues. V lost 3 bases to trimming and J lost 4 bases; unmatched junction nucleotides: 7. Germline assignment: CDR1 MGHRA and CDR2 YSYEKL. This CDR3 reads CASSHGQGSAYEQYF. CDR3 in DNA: TGCGCCAGCAGCCACGGACAGGGGTCAGCGTACGAGCAGTACTTC.

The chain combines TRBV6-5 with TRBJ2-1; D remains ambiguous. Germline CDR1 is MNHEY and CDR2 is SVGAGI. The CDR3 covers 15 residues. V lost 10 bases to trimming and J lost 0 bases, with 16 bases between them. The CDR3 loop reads CATQLGSSSYNEQFF. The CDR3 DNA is TGTGCCACACAGTTAGGCTCGAGCTCCTACAATGAGCAGTTCTTC.

The CDR3: CASSQGSTGLASDTQYF. In DNA, the CDR3 is TGCGCCAGCAGCCAAGGGTCAACGGGACTAGCTTCAGATACGCAGTATTTT. The chain links TRBV4-1 to TRBJ2-3; 9 nucleotides match TRBD2. J was trimmed by 4 bases and V by 1 base; bases with no gene match: 9. CDR1 is MGHRA and CDR2 is YSYEKL in the germline V gene. The CDR3 covers 17 residues.

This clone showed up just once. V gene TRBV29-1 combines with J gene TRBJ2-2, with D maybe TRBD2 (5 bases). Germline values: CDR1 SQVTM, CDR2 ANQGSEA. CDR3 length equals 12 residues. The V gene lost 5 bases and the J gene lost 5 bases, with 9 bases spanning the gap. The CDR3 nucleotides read TGCAGCGTTTATGGGGAGACCGGGGAGCTGTTTTTT. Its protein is CSVYGETGELFF.

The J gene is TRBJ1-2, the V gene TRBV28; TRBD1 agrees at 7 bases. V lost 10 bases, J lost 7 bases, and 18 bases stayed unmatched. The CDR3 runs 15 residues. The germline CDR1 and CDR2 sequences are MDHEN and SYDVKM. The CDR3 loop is CATHILNRGSGGYTF. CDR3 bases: TGTGCCACCCACATACTCAACAGGGGATCCGGTGGCTACACCTTC.

Here the CDR3 DNA reads TGTGCCAGCAGCTCACTCGACAATGAGCAGTTCTTC. This codes for CASSSLDNEQFF. V usage is TRBV5-6 and J usage is TRBJ2-1; D is unresolved. There are 12 residues in the CDR3. Trimming stripped 3 bases from V and 5 bases from J, with 6 bases between. Germline V gene data show CDR1 as SGHDT and CDR2 as YYEEEE.

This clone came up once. CDR3 region: CASSERTSGGAGDTQYF. DNA of the CDR3: TGTGCCAGCAGCGAGAGGACCAGCGGGGGCGCGGGAGATACGCAGTATTTT. This chain connects TRBV9 to TRBJ2-3; TRBD2 aligns across 8 bases. CDR1 is SGDLS and CDR2 is YYNGEE in the germline V gene. The CDR3 is 17 amino acids. V was clipped by 3 bases and J by 5 bases; unmatched bases: 14.

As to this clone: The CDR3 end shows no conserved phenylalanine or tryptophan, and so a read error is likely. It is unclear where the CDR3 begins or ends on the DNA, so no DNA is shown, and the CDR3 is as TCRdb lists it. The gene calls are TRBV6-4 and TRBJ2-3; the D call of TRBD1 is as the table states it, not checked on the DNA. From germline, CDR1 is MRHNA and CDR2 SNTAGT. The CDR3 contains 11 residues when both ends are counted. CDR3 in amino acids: CASPTGTGAVS.

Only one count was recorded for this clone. The CDR3 DNA sequence: TGTGCCAGCAGTGATCCCGGACAGGGGGCCGGGGAGCTGTTTTTT. As protein: CASSDPGQGAGELFF. The V call is TRBV2, the J call TRBJ2-2, with TRBD1 matching over 10 bases. CDR1 is SNHLY and CDR2 is FYNNEI in the germline V gene. Trimming took 3 bases from V and 6 from J; bases not matched to a gene: 4. The CDR3 has 15 residues.

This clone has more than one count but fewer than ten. The CDR3 DNA is TGTGCCAGCCGCGCTCCCCGGCAGGGGCAATACGAGCAGTACTTC. It codes for CASRAPRQGQYEQYF. The chain recombines TRBV6-5 with TRBJ2-7; the D gene is possibly TRBD1 (6 bases). Germline assignment: CDR1 MNHEY and CDR2 SVGAGI. V was trimmed by 8 bases and J by 4 bases, leaving 21 bases between them. The CDR3 consists of 15 residues.

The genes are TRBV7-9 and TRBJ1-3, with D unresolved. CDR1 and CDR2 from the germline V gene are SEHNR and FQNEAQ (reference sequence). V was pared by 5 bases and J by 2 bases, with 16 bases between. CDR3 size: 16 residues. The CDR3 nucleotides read TGTGCCAGCAGCCCCCGCTCCAGTTTAACTGGAAACACCATATATTTT. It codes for CASSPRSSLTGNTIYF.

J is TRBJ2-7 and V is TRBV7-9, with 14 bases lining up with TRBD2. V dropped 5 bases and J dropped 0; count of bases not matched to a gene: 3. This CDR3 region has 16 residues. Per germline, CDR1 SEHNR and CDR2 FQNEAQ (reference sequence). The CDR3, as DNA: TGTGCCAGCAGCATGGGACTAGCGGGGGACTCCTACGAGCAGTACTTC. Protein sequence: CASSMGLAGDSYEQYF.

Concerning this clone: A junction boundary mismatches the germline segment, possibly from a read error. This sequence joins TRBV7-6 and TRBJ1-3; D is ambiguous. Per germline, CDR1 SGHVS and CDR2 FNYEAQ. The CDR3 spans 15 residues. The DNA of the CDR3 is TGTGCCCGCAGCTTTGCGAGATTCTCTGGAAACACCATATATTTT. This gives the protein CARSFARFSGNTIYF.

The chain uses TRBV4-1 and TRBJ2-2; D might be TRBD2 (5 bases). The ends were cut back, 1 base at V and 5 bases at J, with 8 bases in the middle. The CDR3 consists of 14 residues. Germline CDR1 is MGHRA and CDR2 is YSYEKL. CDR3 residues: CASSQGGGTGELFF. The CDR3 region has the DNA TGCGCCAGCAGCCAAGGCGGCGGGACCGGGGAGCTGTTTTTT.